These 28 T cell receptor beta chains originate from one sample sequenced in a study of vaccination and CD4 T cells after COVID-19. Treatment described: roughly 10-day PBMC culture with coronavirus spike peptide pools or control peptides (ViraFEST assay). Researchers used the Oncomine TCR Beta short-read assay to sequence DNA from cultured CD4+ T cells. TCRdb passed the PCR reads through MiXCR, listing each CDR3 protein once. The sample lists 17,000 or so distinct CDR3 sequences, under 30% occurring once. For these receptors, no antigen is known. The sample was cultured CD4+ T cells from blood. These receptors came from a human donor with COVID-19.

This clonotype was observed a few times. V and J are TRBV27 and TRBJ2-4, with D tentatively TRBD2 (5 bases). CDR1 MNHEY and CDR2 SMNVEV come from the germline V gene (reference sequence). The CDR3 contains 16 residues. Trimming took 3 bases from V and 0 from J, leaving 12 bases between them. The CDR3 sequence is CASSLRVGLAKNIQYF. The CDR3 coding sequence is TGTGCCAGCAGTTTGCGGGTAGGCTTAGCCAAAAACATTCAGTACTTC.

This clonotype rates as medium-sized. The chain is built from TRBV7-2 and TRBJ1-6; 7 positions agree with TRBD1. The CDR3 has 16 residues. From germline, CDR1 is SGHTA and CDR2 FQGNSA. Unmatched junction bases numbered 7, after V lost 0 bases and J lost 8 bases. CDR3 protein: CASSLASAGGYSPLHF. The CDR3 bases are TGTGCCAGCAGCTTAGCATCGGCAGGGGGGTATTCACCCCTCCACTTT. Variable domain in full (rest from reference TRBV7-2 and TRBJ1-6): GAGVSQSPSNKVTEKGKDVELRCDPISGHTALYWYRQSLGQGLEFLIYFQGNSAPDKSGLPSDRFSAERTGGSVSTLTIQRTQQEDSAVYLCASSLASAGGYSPLHFGNGTRLTVT.

This clonotype occurred a few times. Written as DNA, the CDR3 is TGCGCCAGCAGCCCGATAACAGGGGTGACAGATACGCAGTATTTT. Amino acids: CASSPITGVTDTQYF. The V gene is TRBV5-1, the J gene TRBJ2-3; 7 bases match TRBD1. With 4 bases clipped from V and 3 bases from J, the junction kept 8 bases outside the gene matches. The length of the CDR3 is 15 residues. CDR1 is SGHRS, CDR2 YFSETQ, per germline.

In DNA, the CDR3 is TGCAGCGTTGAACCACAATCCTATGGCTACACCTTC. Its translation: CSVEPQSYGYTF. The genes are TRBV29-1 and TRBJ1-2; D remains unclear. Germline CDR1 reads SQVTM; CDR2 reads ANQGSEA. Deletions cut 2 bases from V and 4 bases from J, with 8 bases between. This CDR3 comprises 12 residues.

This clonotype was seen a handful of times. The chain couples TRBV12-3 or TRBV12-4 to TRBJ1-3; 7 bases match TRBD1. After removal of 5 bases from V and 0 bases from J, the junction contained 4 bases not matched to a gene. The CDR3 has 15 amino acids. Here the CDR3 DNA reads TGTGCCAGCAGTACAGGGGCCGTCTCTGGAAACACCATATATTTT. Its protein product is CASSTGAVSGNTIYF.

V is TRBV10-1 and J is TRBJ2-1; 13 positions match TRBD2. The V gene's germline CDR1 is WNHNN and CDR2 SYGVQD (reference sequence). The CDR3 loop spans 16 amino acids. V was pared by 8 bases and J by 9 bases, with 13 bases of the junction left unmatched. CDR3: CASLPLLAGGWGEQFF. The CDR3, as DNA: TGCGCCAGCCTCCCTTTACTAGCGGGGGGGTGGGGTGAGCAGTTCTTC.

This clonotype was detected only once. The chain employs TRBV12-3 or TRBV12-4 and TRBJ2-2; D could derive from TRBD1 or TRBD2 (5 bases each). The CDR3 has 17 residues. Trimming cost V 8 bases and J 2 bases, with 21 bases left between them. CDR3 region: CASETVGGPLNTGELFF. The DNA for the CDR3 is TGTGCCAGCGAGACGGTTGGGGGACCCCTTAACACCGGGGAGCTGTTTTTT.

This clonotype turned up a few times. One end of the junction varies from germline; a read error may be responsible. This chain joins TRBV5-3 and TRBJ2-2; no firm D call. TRBV5-3 falls under the ORF class, with uncertain function. The CDR3 is 16 amino acids. CDR3 nucleotides: TGTGCCAGCAGCTTTGGGAAGGGTCGAAACACCGGGGAGCTGTTTTTT. Its translation is CASSFGKGRNTGELFF.

The genes are TRBV28 and TRBJ2-7; D might be TRBD1 (5 bases). Looked up from germline, CDR1 is MDHEN and CDR2 is SYDVKM. V was clipped by 4 bases and J by 3 bases, with 10 bases between them. The CDR3 runs to 13 residues. The CDR3 region has the DNA TGTGCCAGCAGTTCGACAGTCCTCTACGAGCAGTACTTC. Amino acids: CASSSTVLYEQYF.

The chain recombines TRBV29-1 with TRBJ1-2, with TRBD1 identical over 11 bases. Unmatched junction bases numbered 18, after V lost 6 bases and J lost 3 bases. From germline, CDR1 is SQVTM and CDR2 ANQGSEA. This CDR3 has 18 amino acids. The CDR3 loop reads CSVGGTGQGAIMDYGYTF. In nucleotides, the CDR3 is TGCAGCGTCGGGGGGACAGGACAGGGGGCTATAATGGACTATGGCTACACCTTC.

This CDR3 reads CASSLGQRPDNEQFF. The CDR3 nucleotides read TGTGCCAGCAGCTTAGGACAGCGACCCGACAATGAGCAGTTCTTC. The rearrangement uses TRBV11-3 and TRBJ2-1, with a tentative D call TRBD1 (5 bases). The ends were cut back, 1 base at V and 5 bases at J, with 12 bases in the middle. This CDR3 is built from 15 residues. Germline values: CDR1 SGHNT, CDR2 YENEEA. Looking up the rest from reference TRBV11-3 and TRBJ2-1 gives the full variable domain: EAGVVQSPRYKIIEKKQPVAFWCNPISGHNTLYWYLQNLGQGPELLIRYENEEAVDDSQLPKDRFSAERLKGVDSTLKIQPAELGDSAVYLCASSLGQRPDNEQFFGPGTRLTVL.

The chain is built from TRBV5-1 and TRBJ1-1, with no clear D. The ends were cut back, 5 bases at V and 3 bases at J, with 11 bases in the middle. Germline CDR1 SGHRS, CDR2 YFSETQ. CDR3 size: 13 residues. This chain's CDR3 is CASRVVLDTEAFF. CDR3 nucleotides: TGCGCCAGCAGGGTGGTTTTGGACACTGAAGCTTTCTTT. Based on the CDR3 plus reference TRBV5-1 and TRBJ1-1, the full variable domain is KAGVTQTPRYLIKTRGQQVTLSCSPISGHRSVSWYQQTPGQGLQFLFEYFSETQRNKGNFPGRFSGRQFSNSRSEMNVSTLELGDSALYLCASRVVLDTEAFFGQGTRLTVV.

CDR3 sequence reads: CASSRTGANQPQHF. The CDR3 region has the DNA TGTGCCAGCAGCCGGACAGGGGCCAATCAGCCCCAGCATTTT. J is TRBJ1-5 and V is TRBV7-2, with 9 bases matching TRBD1. The J segment lost 3 bases and the V segment lost 5 bases, leaving 2 bases of the junction unmatched. The germline CDR1 and CDR2 sequences are SGHTA and FQGNSA. This CDR3 region has 14 residues.

This clonotype has only a few counts. The V call is TRBV6-5, the J call TRBJ1-6; D may be TRBD1 (5 bases). V was clipped by 2 bases and J by 10 bases, with 12 bases between them. CDR3 size: 14 residues. CDR1 is MNHEY and CDR2 is SVGAGI in the germline V gene. CDR3 DNA: TGTGCCAGCAGTTACGGGGCACGTGGGTCACCCCTCCACTTT. As protein: CASSYGARGSPLHF.

This clonotype was observed once. A read error may produce the germline difference seen at one junction end. The CDR3 protein is CSVRDPGGNTEAFF. For the CDR3, the DNA is TGCAGTGTTAGAGATCCAGGCGGGAACACTGAAGCTTTCTTT. The V and J genes are TRBV20-1 and TRBJ1-1; D remains unclear. This CDR3 comprises 14 residues. The germline V gene has CDR1 DFQATT and CDR2 SNEGSKA (reference sequence).

This clonotype was seen a handful of times. The chain is built from TRBV12-3 or TRBV12-4 and TRBJ2-3; 7 positions agree with TRBD2. Trimming at V came to 5 bases and at J to 4 bases, leaving 6 bases not matched to a gene. This CDR3 is built from 14 residues. The CDR3 loop is CASSPGLVADTQYF. The CDR3 DNA sequence: TGTGCCAGCAGTCCCGGACTAGTAGCAGATACGCAGTATTTT.

The V call is TRBV6-1, the J call TRBJ1-1, with D tentatively TRBD1 (6 bases). Germline V gives CDR1 MNHNS, CDR2 SASEGT. Trimming took 7 bases from V and 2 from J, leaving 14 bases between them. The CDR3 extends over 14 amino acids. The CDR3 DNA is TGTGCCAGCAATGACTGGGGGCAAAACACTGAAGCTTTCTTT. This gives the protein CASNDWGQNTEAFF.

This clonotype was counted a few times. The chain has TRBV28 and TRBJ1-5; 10 nucleotides agree with TRBD1. Germline-derived CDR1 and CDR2 are MDHEN and SYDVKM. This CDR3 has 15 residues. The V gene end was trimmed by 3 bases and the J gene end by 7 bases; junction bases not matched to a gene: 6. For the CDR3, the DNA is TGTGCCAGCAGTTTGGGACAGGGGATGGGCCAGCCCCAGCATTTT. Translated, it gives CASSLGQGMGQPQHF.

The V and J genes are TRBV20-1 and TRBJ2-1, with a weak D call TRBD2 (5 bases). Per the germline V gene, CDR1 is DFQATT and CDR2 is SNEGSKA (reference sequence). CDR3 length: 15 residues. Trimming took off 5 bases at V and 0 bases at J, with 14 bases between the two ends. CDR3 DNA: TGCAGTGCTGCCTTACCGGGAAGCTCCTACAATGAGCAGTTCTTC. Protein: CSAALPGSSYNEQFF.

As DNA, the CDR3 is TGCGCCAGCAGCGCGGGGGGGGGCAATCAGCCCCAGCATTTT. It specifies CASSAGGGNQPQHF. J is TRBJ1-5 and V is TRBV5-1, with a weak D call TRBD1 (5 bases). V was cut by 4 bases and J by 2 bases, with 10 bases left in between. Germline-derived CDR1 and CDR2 are SGHRS and YFSETQ. The CDR3 length is 14 residues. The variable domain in full, completed from reference TRBV5-1 and TRBJ1-5, reads KAGVTQTPRYLIKTRGQQVTLSCSPISGHRSVSWYQQTPGQGLQFLFEYFSETQRNKGNFPGRFSGRQFSNSRSEMNVSTLELGDSALYLCASSAGGGNQPQHFGDGTRLSIL.

In DNA, the CDR3 is TGCGCCAGCAGCAAGCGACAGAGCCTAAGCAATCAGCCCCAGCATTTT. Amino acid sequence: CASSKRQSLSNQPQHF. The gene calls are TRBV4-1 and TRBJ1-5; D possibly corresponds to TRBD1 (5 bases). The CDR3 spans 16 residues. Germline V CDR1 and CDR2: MGHRA, YSYEKL. With 5 bases removed from V and 1 base from J, the gap between germline ends came to 15 bases.

The V gene is TRBV5-1, the J gene TRBJ2-3; possibly TRBD2 for D (6 bases). This CDR3 is 16 amino acids long. Germline V gene data show CDR1 as SGHRS and CDR2 as YFSETQ. V lost 0 bases and J 0 bases, leaving 11 bases between the germline ends. CDR3 amino acids: CASSLAPGDSTDTQYF. The CDR3, as DNA: TGCGCCAGCAGCTTGGCCCCGGGGGACAGCACAGATACGCAGTATTTT. Full variable domain (missing parts from reference TRBV5-1 and TRBJ2-3): KAGVTQTPRYLIKTRGQQVTLSCSPISGHRSVSWYQQTPGQGLQFLFEYFSETQRNKGNFPGRFSGRQFSNSRSEMNVSTLELGDSALYLCASSLAPGDSTDTQYFGPGTRLTVL.

This rearrangement joins TRBV20-1 to TRBJ2-3, with a weak D call TRBD2 (7 bases). The CDR3 covers 16 residues. Germline V gene sequence: CDR1 DFQATT, CDR2 SNEGSKA (reference sequence). The CDR3 coding sequence is TGCAGCTCGCGGAGGAGGGGGGGGTCTAGCACAGATACGCAGTATTTT. The encoded protein is CSSRRRGGSSTDTQYF.

This clonotype has a handful of counts. The genes are TRBV5-1 and TRBJ2-7; D is unclear. V shed 7 bases and J shed 6 bases, with 17 bases lying between them. Germline V CDR1 and CDR2: SGHRS, YFSETQ. The CDR3 consists of 13 residues. Here the CDR3 reads CASVADGWGEQYF. CDR3 DNA sequence: TGCGCCAGCGTCGCTGATGGGTGGGGCGAGCAGTACTTC. Drawing the rest from reference TRBV5-1 and TRBJ2-7, the complete variable domain is KAGVTQTPRYLIKTRGQQVTLSCSPISGHRSVSWYQQTPGQGLQFLFEYFSETQRNKGNFPGRFSGRQFSNSRSEMNVSTLELGDSALYLCASVADGWGEQYFGPGTRLTVT.

The chain couples TRBV7-6 to TRBJ2-3; 11 bases line up with TRBD2. Trimming took 1 base from V and 4 from J; bases not matched to a gene: 1. The germline V gene has CDR1 SGHVS and CDR2 FNYEAQ. CDR3 size: 15 residues. CDR3 sequence: CASSLGTSGPDTQYF. The CDR3 DNA reads TGTGCCAGCAGCTTAGGGACTAGCGGGCCAGATACGCAGTATTTT.

The chain has TRBV5-1 and TRBJ2-3, with 12 nucleotides matching TRBD1. CDR1 and CDR2 from the germline V gene are SGHRS and YFSETQ. Losses at the gene ends were 7 bases for V and 5 bases for J; bases not matched to a gene: 11. The CDR3 length is 16 residues. CDR3 loop: CASERTGTGGLDTQYF. The CDR3 nucleotides read TGCGCCAGCGAAAGGACCGGGACAGGGGGCTTAGATACGCAGTATTTT.

This clonotype was counted between two and nine times. This chain uses TRBV2 with TRBJ2-3; D unresolved. Germline CDR1 reads SNHLY; CDR2 reads FYNNEI. V was pared by 6 bases and J by 0 bases, with 16 bases between. The CDR3 length is 16 residues. Written as DNA, the CDR3 is TGTGCCAGCAGCCGGACGGTCCTCGTTAGCACAGATACGCAGTATTTT. It translates to CASSRTVLVSTDTQYF.

The genes are TRBV5-4 and TRBJ1-4; D gene unclear. The CDR3 totals 14 residues. The germline V gene encodes CDR1 SGHNT and CDR2 YYREEE (reference sequence). The V gene lost 0 bases and the J gene lost 2 bases, with 5 bases spanning the gap. The CDR3 loop reads CASSLGQTNEKLFF. In DNA form, the CDR3 reads TGTGCCAGCAGCTTGGGGCAGACTAATGAAAAACTGTTTTTT. Using reference TRBV5-4 and TRBJ1-4 for the parts outside the CDR3, the full variable domain is ETGVTQSPTHLIKTRGQQVTLRCSSQSGHNTVSWYQQALGQGPQFIFQYYREEENGRGNFPPRFSGLQFPNYSSELNVNALELDDSALYLCASSLGQTNEKLFFGSGTQLSVL.